A selection of T cell receptor beta chains follows, all from one sample in a study of cytomegalovirus exposure and HLA in healthy donors. The protocol was immunoSEQ multiplex PCR, while the TCRdb copy is restricted to in-frame clones and leaves out a portion. Here the sample spans nearly 95,000 clones, about four fifths being singletons. Sequenced material: PBMCs. The receptors derive from a woman in her thirties or forties in good health and CMV-seronegative. Each CDR3 is given with its conserved first and last residue. A D gene is named only where the DNA matches it firmly. Clone sizes are given selectively: once, few, many, or a class where the clone is expanded.

clone_size,j_call,v_call,d_call,cdr3_aa,cdr3_nt
.,TRBJ1-1,TRBV11-1,.,CASSLSGTLNTEAFF,TGTGCCAGCAGCTTATCAGGGACATTGAACACTGAAGCTTTCTTT
.,TRBJ2-1,TRBV9,TRBD1,CASSVGAGGSYEQLF,TGTGCCAGCAGCGTAGGGGCAGGGGGCTCATATGAGCAGCTCTTC
.,TRBJ2-7,TRBV4-1,.,CASSQLTTYEQYF,TGCGCCAGCAGCCAATTAACTACCTACGAGCAGTACTTC
.,TRBJ1-2,TRBV29-1,.,CSVETSSDGYTF,TGCAGCGTTGAGACCTCCAGCGATGGCTACACCTTC
few,TRBJ1-6,TRBV5-5,.,CASRGGTDNSPLHF,TGTGCCAGCAGGGGGGGAACCGATAATTCACCCCTCCACTTT
.,TRBJ2-1,TRBV7-9,TRBD1,CSSSTGGSSYNEQFF,TGTTCCAGCAGCACAGGGGGGAGCTCCTACAATGAGCAGTTCTTC
.,TRBJ1-5,TRBV6-4,TRBD1,CARLDRGRQPQHF,TGTGCCAGGCTAGACAGGGGCAGACAGCCCCAGCATTTT
.,TRBJ1-1,TRBV10-3,.,CATKNRDMNTEAFF,TGTGCCACGAAGAACAGGGACATGAACACTGAAGCTTTCTTT
few,TRBJ1-5,TRBV10-3,TRBD1,CAISESSTGGYNQPQHF,TGTGCCATCAGTGAGTCGTCGACAGGGGGCTACAATCAGCCCCAGCATTTT
.,TRBJ1-2,TRBV6-1,.,CASSSGTPNYGYTF,TGTGCCAGCAGCTCCGGGACTCCGAACTATGGCTACACCTTC
few,TRBJ2-7,TRBV4-3,.,CASSQGAGALNEQYF,TGCGCCAGCAGCCAAGGGGCGGGGGCCCTCAACGAGCAGTACTTC
.,TRBJ1-1,TRBV28,TRBD1,CASSDRGQSEAFF,TGTGCCAGCAGTGATCGGGGACAGAGTGAAGCTTTCTTT
.,TRBJ1-4,TRBV7-2,.,CASSLEGSNEKLFF,TGTGCCAGCAGCTTGGAGGGGTCTAATGAAAAACTGTTTTTT
.,TRBJ2-7,TRBV7-9,TRBD1,CASSKQRGTGGYEQYF,TGTGCCAGCAGCAAACAGAGAGGGACAGGGGGGTACGAGCAGTACTTC
.,TRBJ1-2,TRBV4-1,.,CASSQVVTGSYGYTF,TGCGCCAGCAGCCAAGTAGTAACAGGTTCATATGGCTACACCTTC
.,TRBJ2-2,TRBV30,.,CAWSLGRVGELFF,TGTGCCTGGAGTCTGGGGCGAGTCGGGGAGCTGTTTTTT
.,TRBJ1-4,TRBV2,.,CASSAQSGKLFF,TGTGCCAGCAGTGCCCAGTCTGGAAAACTGTTTTTT
.,TRBJ1-5,TRBV29-1,TRBD1,CSAAQGEENQPQHF,TGCAGCGCAGCGCAGGGGGAAGAGAATCAGCCCCAGCATTTT
.,TRBJ1-1,TRBV28,.,CASSFSQFRTEAFF,TGTGCCAGCAGTTTTTCACAGTTCCGCACTGAAGCTTTCTTT
.,TRBJ2-3,TRBV7-2,TRBD2,CASSSGTNRGADTQYF,TGTGCCAGCAGCTCAGGGACTAATCGTGGGGCAGATACGCAGTATTTT
.,TRBJ1-2,TRBV4-2,TRBD1,CASSGRQGGYTF,TGTGCCAGCAGCGGACGACAGGGCGGCTACACCTTC
.,TRBJ2-7,TRBV6-5,TRBD1,CASSYSAGGSYEQYF,TGTGCCAGCAGTTACTCGGCAGGGGGATCCTACGAGCAGTACTTC
.,TRBJ2-3,TRBV5-1,TRBD2,CASSPYLSSLAVSTDTQYF,TGCGCCAGCAGCCCCTACCTGTCCTCACTAGCGGTGAGCACAGATACGCAGTATTTT
.,TRBJ1-1,TRBV5-3,TRBD1,CARSLRPGGSFF,TGTGCCAGAAGCCTGAGGCCAGGGGGCTCTTTCTTT
few,TRBJ1-5,TRBV4-3,TRBD1,CASSQGQGNQPQHF,TGCGCCAGCAGCCAGGGACAGGGAAATCAGCCCCAGCATTTT
.,TRBJ2-1,TRBV4-3,.,CASSQDQGNEQFF,TGCGCCAGCAGCCAAGATCAGGGCAATGAGCAGTTCTTC
.,TRBJ2-5,TRBV7-2,.,CASSRLVGETQYF,TGTGCCAGCAGTAGACTAGTTGGAGAGACCCAGTACTTC
.,TRBJ2-5,TRBV4-3,.,CASSQRGVTGQETQYF,TGCGCCAGCAGCCAAAGAGGAGTTACAGGGCAAGAGACCCAGTACTTC
few,TRBJ1-1,TRBV10-3,TRBD1,CAIRRDRNTEAFF,TGTGCCATCAGGAGGGACAGGAACACTGAAGCTTTCTTT
few,TRBJ2-5,TRBV7-2,TRBD2,CASSLASGGAVRETQYF,TGTGCCAGCAGCTTAGCTAGCGGGGGAGCAGTGAGGGAGACCCAGTACTTC
.,TRBJ1-1,TRBV7-2,.,CASSLRGRNTEAFF,TGTGCCAGCAGCTTAAGGGGCAGGAACACTGAAGCTTTCTTT
.,TRBJ2-5,TRBV7-2,.,CASSFMGARETQYF,TGTGCCAGCAGCTTTATGGGGGCCAGAGAGACCCAGTACTTC
.,TRBJ1-6,TRBV9,.,CASSGGDSPLHF,TGTGCCAGCAGCGGGGGGGACTCACCCCTCCACTTT
.,TRBJ2-7,TRBV30,.,CAWSVRLGQASYEQYF,TGTGCCTGGAGTGTACGGTTGGGGCAGGCCTCCTACGAGCAGTACTTC
few,TRBJ1-6,TRBV7-2,.,CASRPPGLLNSPLHF,TGTGCCAGCAGGCCTCCGGGACTGCTTAATTCACCCCTCCACTTT
.,TRBJ1-3,TRBV7-3,.,CASSLGSRGNTIYF,TGTGCCAGCAGCTTAGGCAGTCGTGGAAACACCATATATTTT
.,TRBJ1-2,TRBV28,TRBD1,CASIRGQGAPGYTF,TGTGCCAGCATCCGCGGACAGGGGGCGCCCGGCTACACCTTC
.,TRBJ2-3,TRBV27,TRBD2,CASSLMSGGAVDTQYF,TGTGCCAGCAGTTTAATGAGCGGGGGGGCCGTAGATACGCAGTATTTT
.,TRBJ1-1,TRBV11-2,.,CASSATVNTEAFF,TGTGCCAGCAGCGCCACAGTGAACACTGAAGCTTTCTTT
.,TRBJ1-6,TRBV4-1,.,CASSQEPRGSYNSPLHF,TGCGCCAGCAGCCAAGAGCCCCGGGGCTCCTATAATTCACCCCTCCACTTT